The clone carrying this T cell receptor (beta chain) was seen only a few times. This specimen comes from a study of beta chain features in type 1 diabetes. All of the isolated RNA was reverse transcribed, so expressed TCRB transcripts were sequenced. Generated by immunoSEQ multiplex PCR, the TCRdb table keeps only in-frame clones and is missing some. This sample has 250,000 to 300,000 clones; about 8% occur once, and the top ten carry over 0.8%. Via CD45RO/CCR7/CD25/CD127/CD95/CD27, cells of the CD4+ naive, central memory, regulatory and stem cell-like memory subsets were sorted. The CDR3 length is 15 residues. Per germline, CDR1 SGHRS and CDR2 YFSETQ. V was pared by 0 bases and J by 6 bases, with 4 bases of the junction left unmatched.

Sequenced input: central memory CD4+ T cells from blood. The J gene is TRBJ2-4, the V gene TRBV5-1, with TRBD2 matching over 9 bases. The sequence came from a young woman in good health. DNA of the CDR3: TGCGCCAGCAGCTTGGAGGGTAGCGGGGGAAACATTCAGTACTTC. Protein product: CASSLEGSGGNIQYF. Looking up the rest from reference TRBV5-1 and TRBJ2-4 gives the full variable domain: KAGVTQTPRYLIKTRGQQVTLSCSPISGHRSVSWYQQTPGQGLQFLFEYFSETQRNKGNFPGRFSGRQFSNSRSEMNVSTLELGDSALYLCASSLEGSGGNIQYFGAGTRLSVL.